The present T cell receptor beta chain was sequenced within a study of siplizumab effects on memory and regulatory T cells. General study findings and limits: Mappable CD4+ clones that were alloreactive averaged approximately 64% Treg-derived with siplizumab versus 26.9% in controls.

This CDR3 spans 15 amino acids. Germline CDR1 and CDR2: MGHDK and SYGVNS. Trimming at V came to 3 bases and at J to 3 bases, leaving 5 bases not matched to a gene. The protocol was immunoSEQ multiplex PCR, while the TCRdb copy is restricted to in-frame clones and leaves out a portion. This sample has fewer than 110,000 clones; around 90% occur once, and the top ten carry 12%. For this clone: Its target is unknown.

The sample taken for sequencing was non-Treg CD4+ T cells sorted from blood. The sequence derives from a human donor in good health. The chain uses TRBV25-1 and TRBJ1-1, with TRBD1 identical over 9 bases. Here the CDR3 reads CASSDTGGADTEAFF. CDR3 coding DNA: TGTGCCAGCAGTGATACAGGGGGCGCGGACACTGAAGCTTTCTTT.